This T cell receptor beta chain was retrieved from a study of T-cell reconstitution after alpha-beta-depleted transplantation in children. Unique molecular identifiers were built into the TCRbeta library. TCRdb re-called the PCR reads through MiXCR, storing one row per CDR3 protein. In the table there are more than 450,000 distinct CDR3 sequences, about a sixth of which are singletons. Between the trimmed V and J ends, which lost 0 bases and 0 bases, there was a span of 12 bases. CDR3 length equals 17 residues. The V call is TRBV7-1, the J call TRBJ1-3; weak D call: TRBD1 (5 bases). TRBV7-1 is known as an ORF, though its function is uncertain. The sequenced sample was PBMCs from the stem cell graft donor, obtained from the stem cell graft. This receptor was obtained from a human donor who donated a stem cell graft to a child with acute lymphoblastic leukemia. The CDR3 region is CASSSARQYLSGNTIYF. In DNA form, the CDR3 reads TGTGCCAGCAGCTCAGCCCGACAGTACCTCTCTGGAAACACCATATATTTT.